The source of this TCR beta chain is a study of tumor-infiltrating lymphocytes in oesophageal squamous cell carcinoma (dated by TCRdb to 2015 to 2016). Of note for this clonotype: It has no known antigen specificity. No base quality values were provided; no much bigger clone lies one nucleotide off.

The library came from PCR. Instrument on record: Illumina HiSeq 2000. TCRdb trimmed the raw reads at Q25, called clones with MiXCR and kept productive beta chains. Every CDR3 protein is listed once, alongside the most common genes and DNA of its rows. The sample data list just under 20,000 distinct CDR3 sequences, and around two fifths of these were observed just once. The ten largest clones add up to about 39% of the sample. Reading the germline V gene gives CDR1 KGHSH and CDR2 LQKENI. The CDR3 holds 16 amino acids from the cysteine to the phenylalanine. CDR3 DNA is the only sequence kept; it has 48 bases, read in frame from the first base. The junction shows trimming of 3 bases on V and 0 bases on J, and the gene matches do not reach 6 bases of it.

Sequenced input: esophageal tumor tissue. The sequence links TRBV18 to TRBJ2-5, with 8 middle bases fitting TRBD2. The receptor was derived from a male donor with esophageal squamous cell carcinoma. The bases are TGTGCCAGCTCACCTTTGGCGGGGGGACACCAAGAGACCCAGTACTTC. Translated, it reads CASSPLAGGHQETQYF. When the CDR3 is completed using the reference TRBV18 and TRBJ2-5 genes on either side, the full variable domain is NAGVMQNPRHLVRRRGQEARLRCSPMKGHSHVYWYRQLPEEGLKFMVYLQKENIIDESGMPKERFSAEFPKEGPSILRIQQVVRGDSAAYFCASSPLAGGHQETQYFGPGTRLLVL.